Listed below are T cell receptor beta chains from one sample, sequenced in a study of blood T cells in healthy people across ages. TCRdb re-derived calls from the 5' RACE reads in MiXCR, one entry per CDR3 protein. The sample shows about 970,000 distinct CDR3 sequences, 51% of them seen only once. The sequenced sample consisted of blood. The receptors derive from a woman aged 60-75 years in good health. The CDR3 runs from the conserved cysteine through the conserved F or W. The order of the fields is clone size, D gene, J gene, V gene, CDR3 DNA, CDR3 protein. D genes are given only for firm matches. Clone size is stated in some rows and not others, as once, few, many or a class when expanded.

size: .; D: TRBD2; J: TRBJ2-2; V: TRBV7-2; DNA: TGTGCCAGCAGCCCGGATACTAGCGGGACGAACACCGGGGAGCTGTTTTTT; CDR3: CASSPDTSGTNTGELFF
size: .; D: TRBD1; J: TRBJ2-6; V: TRBV4-3; DNA: TGCGCCAGCAGCCCGTTTTTGAGGACAGGGGGCCAGATATCTGGGGCCAACGTCCTGACTTTC; CDR3: CASSPFLRTGGQISGANVLTF
size: .; D: .; J: TRBJ2-3; V: TRBV2; DNA: TGTGCCAGCAGCGGAGTACAACAGTTCACAGATGCGCAGTATTTT; CDR3: CASSGVQQFTDAQYF
size: few; D: TRBD2; J: TRBJ2-1; V: TRBV24-1; DNA: TGTGCCACCAGGGGGAGCGGGAACGGGCATGAGCAGTTCTTC; CDR3: CATRGSGNGHEQFF
size: .; D: .; J: TRBJ2-5; V: TRBV5-6; DNA: TGTGCCAGCAATTCGCGAGGGGTTCCAAGAGGGACCCAGTACTTC; CDR3: CASNSRGVPRGTQYF
size: few; D: TRBD2; J: TRBJ2-4; V: TRBV6-5; DNA: TGTGCCAGCAGTCCCTCGACTAGCGGGAGTATGAACATTCAGTACTTC; CDR3: CASSPSTSGSMNIQYF
size: .; D: .; J: TRBJ2-3; V: TRBV20-1; DNA: TGCAGTGCCTCCGACAGGTCTTGGGCAGATACGCAGTATTTT; CDR3: CSASDRSWADTQYF
size: .; D: .; J: TRBJ1-1; V: TRBV24-1; DNA: TGTGCCACCAGTGAGGATGGGAACACTGAAGCTTTCTTT; CDR3: CATSEDGNTEAFF
size: .; D: .; J: TRBJ2-4; V: TRBV5-4; DNA: TGTGCCAGCAGATCAGACCCGGGTTGGAGCAAAAACATTCAGTACTTC; CDR3: CASRSDPGWSKNIQYF
size: few; D: TRBD2; J: TRBJ2-3; V: TRBV28; DNA: TGTGCCAGCAGCCTTCTAGCGGGAGGGCCTTTGGGATATAGGCAGTATTTT; CDR3: CASSLLAGGPLGYRQYF
size: .; D: .; J: TRBJ1-5; V: TRBV30; DNA: TGTGCCTGGAGTAAAGGTCGGAATCAGCCCCAGCATTTT; CDR3: CAWSKGRNQPQHF
size: .; D: TRBD1; J: TRBJ2-3; V: TRBV3-1; DNA: TGTGCCAGCAGCCAAGACCACAGGGGATCGGATACGCAGTATTTT; CDR3: CASSQDHRGSDTQYF
size: .; D: .; J: TRBJ1-5; V: TRBV3-1; DNA: TGTGCCAGCAGCCAAGGCGGCAGCTATAGCAATCAGCCCCAGCATTTT; CDR3: CASSQGGSYSNQPQHF
size: few; D: TRBD1; J: TRBJ2-5; V: TRBV4-3; DNA: TGCGCCAGCAGCCAAGGCACAGGGGGCCTAGAGACCCAGTACTTC; CDR3: CASSQGTGGLETQYF
size: .; D: .; J: TRBJ2-7; V: TRBV29-1; DNA: TGCAGCGTTGTTCAAACTAGCTCCTACGAGCAGTACTTC; CDR3: CSVVQTSSYEQYF
size: .; D: .; J: TRBJ2-3; V: TRBV7-2; DNA: TGTGCCAGCAGCTGTTCTACCACCGGTACGCAGTATTTT; CDR3: CASSCSTTGTQYF
size: .; D: TRBD2; J: TRBJ2-5; V: TRBV2; DNA: TGTGCCAGCGGGGGACTAGCGGGAGGGAATGAGCAGTACTTC; CDR3: CASGGLAGGNEQYF
size: .; D: .; J: TRBJ2-2; V: TRBV29-1; DNA: TGCAGCGTTGGACACCGGAACACCGGGGAGCTGTTTTTT; CDR3: CSVGHRNTGELFF
size: .; D: .; J: TRBJ2-1; V: TRBV3-1; DNA: TGTGCCAGCCACGCAGCTACCGGAGACAATGAGCAGTTCTTC; CDR3: CASHAATGDNEQFF
size: .; D: .; J: TRBJ1-1; V: TRBV25-1; DNA: TGTGCCAGCTCGGGTCTTGAAGCTTTCTTT; CDR3: CASSGLEAFF
size: .; D: .; J: TRBJ2-4; V: TRBV21-1; DNA: TGTGCCAGCAGCAAAGCGGTAATAGTATACAATGAGCAGTACTTC; CDR3: CASSKAVIVYNEQYF
size: .; D: .; J: TRBJ2-7; V: TRBV20-1; DNA: TGCAGTGCTTGCTTAGGGGCAGGGGACTACGAGCAGTACTTC; CDR3: CSACLGAGDYEQYF
size: few; D: .; J: TRBJ1-4; V: TRBV2; DNA: TGTGCCAGCAGTGAAGAGGTTACAAATGAAGGCGTCCTTAATGAAAAACTGTTTTTT; CDR3: CASSEEVTNEGVLNEKLFF
size: few; D: TRBD1; J: TRBJ2-3; V: TRBV7-9; DNA: TGTGCCAGCAGCCCAGACCGGGACAGGGGGCCGATAGATACGCAGTATTTT; CDR3: CASSPDRDRGPIDTQYF
size: .; D: .; J: TRBJ1-1; V: TRBV7-9; DNA: TGTGCCAGCAGCTTAAGTTCAGCTGAAGCTTTCTTT; CDR3: CASSLSSAEAFF
size: once; D: .; J: TRBJ1-5; V: TRBV5-1; DNA: TGCGCCAGCAGCTTGGACAGCCCCCTAGGGCCCCAGCATTTT; CDR3: CASSLDSPLGPQHF
size: few; D: TRBD1; J: TRBJ1-2; V: TRBV25-1; DNA: TGTGCCAGCAGGGGGGACAGGGGTATCTATGGCTACACCTTC; CDR3: CASRGDRGIYGYTF
size: .; D: TRBD2; J: TRBJ2-7; V: TRBV5-5; DNA: TGTGCCAGCAGCTTTGGAGCGGGGGGTTCCTACGAGCAGTACTTC; CDR3: CASSFGAGGSYEQYF
size: .; D: .; J: TRBJ2-3; V: TRBV24-1; DNA: TGTGCCACCAGTGAGCCCAGGGGCTCAAGTACGCAGTATTTT; CDR3: CATSEPRGSSTQYF
size: .; D: TRBD2; J: TRBJ2-1; V: TRBV27; DNA: TGTGCCAGCAGTTTCTCCCGGCTAGCGGCCTACAATGAGCAGTTCTTC; CDR3: CASSFSRLAAYNEQFF
size: few; D: .; J: TRBJ2-2; V: TRBV29-1; DNA: TGCAGCGTTGGTCGACTGTCCGGGGGAATCACCGGGGAGCTGTTTTTT; CDR3: CSVGRLSGGITGELFF
size: few; D: .; J: TRBJ2-7; V: TRBV4-1; DNA: TGCGCCAGTAGTTCGCAGGAAACCTACGAGCAGTACTTC; CDR3: CASSSQETYEQYF
size: .; D: .; J: TRBJ1-1; V: TRBV5-8; DNA: TGTGCCACCGGAGGTTGGGGGAACACTGAAGCTTTCTTT; CDR3: CATGGWGNTEAFF
size: .; D: .; J: TRBJ1-3; V: TRBV30; DNA: TGTGCCGGAACGCCGGGCAGCTCTGGAAACACCATATATTTT; CDR3: CAGTPGSSGNTIYF
size: once; D: TRBD2; J: TRBJ2-3; V: TRBV3-1; DNA: TGTGCCGGCAGCCAAGGACCGGGACTAGCGACAGATACGCAGTATTTT; CDR3: CAGSQGPGLATDTQYF
size: .; D: .; J: TRBJ2-1; V: TRBV4-2; DNA: TGTGCCAGCAGCCAAGATCTGAGCACACCCTACAATGAGCAGTTCTTC; CDR3: CASSQDLSTPYNEQFF
size: few; D: .; J: TRBJ2-5; V: TRBV7-7; DNA: TGTGCCAGCAGCAGCAGTAGCCAAGAGACCCAGTACTTC; CDR3: CASSSSSQETQYF
size: .; D: .; J: TRBJ2-7; V: TRBV11-2; DNA: TGTGCCAGCAGCTCTGTGGGAGGAGGCACCTCTCTTTACGAGCAGTACTTC; CDR3: CASSSVGGGTSLYEQYF
size: .; D: .; J: TRBJ2-3; V: TRBV6-2/TRBV6-3; DNA: TGTGCCAGCAGAGCGCCTAGCTCCGATACGCAGTATTTT; CDR3: CASRAPSSDTQYF
size: .; D: .; J: TRBJ2-7; V: TRBV6-6; DNA: TGTGCCAGCAGTTACTCGACAAGGGACGAGCAGTACTTC; CDR3: CASSYSTRDEQYF
size: .; D: .; J: TRBJ2-7; V: TRBV5-1; DNA: TGCGCCAGCAGCTTTGTGGGCGGCAGCTCCTACAATGAGCAGTACTTC; CDR3: CASSFVGGSSYNEQYF
size: few; D: .; J: TRBJ2-7; V: TRBV7-2; DNA: TGTGCCAGCAGCTTCCCCGGACGGCTATTTGGGGGAGAGCAGTACTTC; CDR3: CASSFPGRLFGGEQYF
size: .; D: .; J: TRBJ2-7; V: TRBV15; DNA: TGTGCCACCAGCAGAGATCTGGCTACCTGGGGCTCCTACGAGCAGTACTTC; CDR3: CATSRDLATWGSYEQYF
size: .; D: .; J: TRBJ2-5; V: TRBV7-2; DNA: TGTGCCAGCAGCTACGACATGGGAGTCGGGACCCAGTACTTC; CDR3: CASSYDMGVGTQYF
size: .; D: .; J: TRBJ2-7; V: TRBV20-1; DNA: TGCAGTGCCTTACGTGACGAGCAGTACTTC; CDR3: CSALRDEQYF
size: .; D: .; J: TRBJ2-3; V: TRBV10-3; DNA: TGTGCCATCAGTGAGTCTGGGGATATTAGAACAGATACGCAGTATTTT; CDR3: CAISESGDIRTDTQYF
size: .; D: TRBD2; J: TRBJ2-7; V: TRBV4-1; DNA: TGCGCCAGCAGCCAAGTCCCCGGACTAGCGGGAGCTCTTTGCGAGCAGTACTTC; CDR3: CASSQVPGLAGALCEQYF
size: .; D: TRBD1; J: TRBJ2-3; V: TRBV7-6; DNA: TGTGCCAGCAGCTGGGGGACAGGTTCCTTCACAGATACGCAGTATTTT; CDR3: CASSWGTGSFTDTQYF
size: few; D: .; J: TRBJ2-5; V: TRBV7-9; DNA: TGTGCCAGCAGCTTAGGGCAGGAGGTTGGAGAGACCCAGTACTTC; CDR3: CASSLGQEVGETQYF
size: .; D: TRBD2; J: TRBJ2-5; V: TRBV7-9; DNA: TGTGCCAGCAGTAAAGCGGGAGGGCCATACAATGAGCAGTACTTC; CDR3: CASSKAGGPYNEQYF
size: few; D: .; J: TRBJ2-4; V: TRBV12-3/TRBV12-4; DNA: TGTGCCAGCACCATTCTAGCGGCCAAAAACATTCAGTACTTC; CDR3: CASTILAAKNIQYF
size: .; D: TRBD1; J: TRBJ2-7; V: TRBV4-3; DNA: TGCGCCAGCAGCCAATCTCAGGGGGCATCCTACGAGCAGTACTTC; CDR3: CASSQSQGASYEQYF
size: few; D: TRBD2; J: TRBJ2-5; V: TRBV4-3; DNA: TGCGCCAGCAGCCAAAGCCTAGCGGGGGGGTGGGAGACCCAGTACTTC; CDR3: CASSQSLAGGWETQYF
size: once; D: TRBD1; J: TRBJ2-5; V: TRBV15; DNA: TGTGCCACCAGGGACGACAGGGAAGGAGAGACCCAGTACTTC; CDR3: CATRDDREGETQYF
size: few; D: .; J: TRBJ2-5; V: TRBV4-1; DNA: TGCGCCAGCAGCCAAGACTACGAGGTGACCCAGTACTTC; CDR3: CASSQDYEVTQYF
size: .; D: .; J: TRBJ2-1; V: TRBV20-1; DNA: TGCAGTGCTCTTAAGCGGAAGGTAGAGCAGTTCTTC; CDR3: CSALKRKVEQFF
size: few; D: .; J: TRBJ2-1; V: TRBV6-2/TRBV6-3; DNA: TGTGCCAGCAGTTACATTCGAGCTCTAGCAATGGATGAGCAGTTCTTC; CDR3: CASSYIRALAMDEQFF
size: few; D: .; J: TRBJ2-5; V: TRBV9; DNA: TGTGCCAGCAGCGTACATTCTGGGGAGACCCAGTACTTC; CDR3: CASSVHSGETQYF
size: .; D: .; J: TRBJ1-4; V: TRBV12-3/TRBV12-4; DNA: TGTGCCAGCGGGGATGGACCGCTTAAGGAAAAACTGTTTTTT; CDR3: CASGDGPLKEKLFF
size: once; D: TRBD2; J: TRBJ2-1; V: TRBV7-2; DNA: TGTGCCAGCACCCGGACTAGCGGAGACTACAATGAGCAGTTCTTC; CDR3: CASTRTSGDYNEQFF